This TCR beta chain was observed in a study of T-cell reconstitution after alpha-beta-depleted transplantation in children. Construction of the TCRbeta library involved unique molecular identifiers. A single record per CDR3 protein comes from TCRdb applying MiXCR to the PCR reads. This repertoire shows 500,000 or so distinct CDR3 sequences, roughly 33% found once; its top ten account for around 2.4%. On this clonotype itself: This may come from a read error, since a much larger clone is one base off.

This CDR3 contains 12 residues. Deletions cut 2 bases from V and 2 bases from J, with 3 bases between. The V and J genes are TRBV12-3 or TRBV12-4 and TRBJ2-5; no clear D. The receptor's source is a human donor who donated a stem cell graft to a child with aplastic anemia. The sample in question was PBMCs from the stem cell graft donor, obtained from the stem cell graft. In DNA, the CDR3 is TGTGCCAGCAGTTTACGGCAAGAGACCCAGTACTTC. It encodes CASSLRQETQYF.